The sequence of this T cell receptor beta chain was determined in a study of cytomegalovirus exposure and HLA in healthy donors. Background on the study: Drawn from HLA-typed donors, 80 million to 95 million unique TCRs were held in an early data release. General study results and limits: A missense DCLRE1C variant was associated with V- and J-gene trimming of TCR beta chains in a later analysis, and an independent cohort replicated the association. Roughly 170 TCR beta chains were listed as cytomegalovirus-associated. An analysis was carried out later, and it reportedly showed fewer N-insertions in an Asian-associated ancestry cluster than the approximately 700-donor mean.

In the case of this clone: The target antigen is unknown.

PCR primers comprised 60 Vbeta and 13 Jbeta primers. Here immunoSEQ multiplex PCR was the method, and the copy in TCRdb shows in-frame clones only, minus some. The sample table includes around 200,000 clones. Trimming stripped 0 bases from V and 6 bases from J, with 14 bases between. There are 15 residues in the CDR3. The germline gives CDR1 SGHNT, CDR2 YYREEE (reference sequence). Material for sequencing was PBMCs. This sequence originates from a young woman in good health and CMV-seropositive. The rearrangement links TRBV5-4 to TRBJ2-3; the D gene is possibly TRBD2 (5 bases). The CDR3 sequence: CASSLAGRWEDTQYF. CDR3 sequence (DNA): TGTGCCAGCAGCTTGGCCGGTAGGTGGGAGGATACGCAGTATTTT. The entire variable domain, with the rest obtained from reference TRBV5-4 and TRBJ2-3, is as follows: ETGVTQSPTHLIKTRGQQVTLRCSSQSGHNTVSWYQQALGQGPQFIFQYYREEENGRGNFPPRFSGLQFPNYSSELNVNALELDDSALYLCASSLAGRWEDTQYFGPGTRLTVL.